A selection of T cell receptor beta chains follows, all from one sample in a study of CD8+ T cells in alopecia areata. Using immunoSEQ multiplex PCR, the repertoire was profiled, and TCRdb retains in-frame clones only, with some absent. The table records about 42,000 clones, roughly 65% of them present only once. The material was CD8+ T cells sorted from blood, obtained at week 4, from a patient treated with tofacitinib. These receptors were collected from a human donor with alopecia areata. Both conserved end residues are part of each CDR3. The D gene is left open where the match is weak. The size entry is marked missing in some rows and otherwise reads once, few, many or a size class.

cdr3_nt,cdr3_aa,j_call,clone_size,d_call,v_call
TGTGCCTGGGGATTGGGAGATACGCAGTATTTT,CAWGLGDTQYF,TRBJ2-3,NA,NA,TRBV30
TGCGCCAGCAGCCAAGATGCCGCAGGGTATGGCTACACCTTC,CASSQDAAGYGYTF,TRBJ1-2,NA,NA,TRBV4-3
TGTGCCTGGAGTGCGGGACGATTGAACACCGGGGAGCTGTTTTTT,CAWSAGRLNTGELFF,TRBJ2-2,few,NA,TRBV30
TGTGCCAGCAGCTTCGGAGGGGGCAATGAGCAGTTCTTC,CASSFGGGNEQFF,TRBJ2-1,NA,NA,TRBV5-6
TGTGCCTGGGCTTTGGGGGGGTCCGATGAGCAGTTCTTC,CAWALGGSDEQFF,TRBJ2-1,NA,TRBD2,TRBV30
TGCAGCTACTTAGGGGGGTCGACAGATACGCAGTATTTT,CSYLGGSTDTQYF,TRBJ2-3,NA,NA,TRBV29-1
TGCGCCAGCAGCCCAGGGACAGGGTTGACCTACGAGCAGTACTTC,CASSPGTGLTYEQYF,TRBJ2-7,few,TRBD1,TRBV4-3
TGTGCCAGCAGCTTGGGGTATCGGGAGCTGTTTTTT,CASSLGYRELFF,TRBJ2-2,NA,NA,TRBV5-6
TGTGCCAGCAGTGAACGGGACAGCCTCTACAATGAGCAGTTCTTC,CASSERDSLYNEQFF,TRBJ2-1,NA,TRBD1,TRBV25-1
TGTGCCAGCAGCCAAGTGTCGAGCACAGATACGCAGTATTTT,CASSQVSSTDTQYF,TRBJ2-3,NA,NA,TRBV14
TGTGCCAGCAGCTTAGGGGCAGGAGACACCGGGGAGCTGTTTTTT,CASSLGAGDTGELFF,TRBJ2-2,NA,NA,TRBV7-9
TGTGCCAGCAGCGGGGGCAGGGGCCAAGAGGCCTACGAGCAGTACTTC,CASSGGRGQEAYEQYF,TRBJ2-7,once,NA,TRBV9
TGCGGGTTAGCTGTCACAGATACGCAGTATTTT,CGLAVTDTQYF,TRBJ2-3,NA,NA,TRBV20-1
TGTGCCAGCACCCTTGGGGGCGAGCAGTACTTC,CASTLGGEQYF,TRBJ2-7,NA,NA,TRBV5-4
TGTGCCAGCAGCCAACTTCTAGCGGGGAACTTCGATACGCAGTATTTT,CASSQLLAGNFDTQYF,TRBJ2-3,NA,TRBD2,TRBV7-8
TGCAGCGTTGAACAAAGGGGGAATGAAGCTTTCTTT,CSVEQRGNEAFF,TRBJ1-1,NA,NA,TRBV29-1
TGTGCCAGCTCACCACAGGGTAACTACGAGCAGTACTTC,CASSPQGNYEQYF,TRBJ2-7,NA,NA,TRBV18
TGTGCCAGCAGTTTGAGACAGGGCTCCGTCGACAATGAGCAGTTCTTC,CASSLRQGSVDNEQFF,TRBJ2-1,NA,TRBD1,TRBV27
TGTGCCTGGAGTGTAATAAGGGAGGGCGATGAAGCTTTCTTT,CAWSVIREGDEAFF,TRBJ1-1,NA,NA,TRBV30
TGTGCCAGCAAACCCTCAGGAGCCTACGAGCAGTACTTC,CASKPSGAYEQYF,TRBJ2-7,NA,NA,TRBV27
TGTGCCAGCAGCTCCTTAGCGGGGGAGCAGTTCTTC,CASSSLAGEQFF,TRBJ2-1,NA,TRBD2,TRBV7-3
TGCAGCGTTGAGATCCAGGGGGGAGACAATGAGCAGTTCTTC,CSVEIQGGDNEQFF,TRBJ2-1,NA,NA,TRBV29-1
TGCGCCAAACCCCTGGCAGGACGCTACGAGCAGTACTTC,CAKPLAGRYEQYF,TRBJ2-7,NA,NA,TRBV5-1
TGTGCCATCAGTGAGTCTCTGGGACAGGGCTTAGAGACCCAGTACTTC,CAISESLGQGLETQYF,TRBJ2-5,NA,TRBD1,TRBV10-3
TGTGCTAGTGGTTTGGGGGGGCCACCCTACAATGAGCAGTTCTTC,CASGLGGPPYNEQFF,TRBJ2-1,few,NA,TRBV12-5
TGTGCCAGCAGCCAGGGACTAGTAATCTATGAGCAGTTCTTC,CASSQGLVIYEQFF,TRBJ2-1,NA,TRBD2,TRBV5-6
TGTGCCACCAGCAGAGTGACCGGGACAGGGGGCGTCTACACTGAAGCTTTCTTT,CATSRVTGTGGVYTEAFF,TRBJ1-1,NA,TRBD1,TRBV15
TGTGCCTGGAACTTAGGGCAGACCTCCACAGATACGCAGTATTTT,CAWNLGQTSTDTQYF,TRBJ2-3,NA,NA,TRBV30
TGTGCCAGCAGGCCCCGGGACAGAAAAGAGACCCAGTACTTC,CASRPRDRKETQYF,TRBJ2-5,once,TRBD1,TRBV6-5
TGTGCCAGCAGTTTACCCACTACTAGCACAGATACGCAGTATTTT,CASSLPTTSTDTQYF,TRBJ2-3,NA,NA,TRBV28
TGCGCCAGCAGCCTTCCTGGACTAGCGGGGGGGTGCGAGCAGTACTTC,CASSLPGLAGGCEQYF,TRBJ2-7,NA,TRBD2,TRBV4-3
TGCGCCAGCAGCCAAGAAAGGGCGGATACGCAGTATTTT,CASSQERADTQYF,TRBJ2-3,NA,NA,TRBV4-3
TGTGCCAGCAGTCAGGGTCGTCAGGGCACCATATATTTT,CASSQGRQGTIYF,TRBJ1-3,NA,NA,TRBV7-8
TGCGCCAGCAGCCCGACAGGGACGAACACTGAAGCTTTCTTT,CASSPTGTNTEAFF,TRBJ1-1,NA,TRBD1,TRBV4-3
TGCAGCCTGGGACTAGCGGGGGGGGCTAGCACAGATACGCAGTATTTT,CSLGLAGGASTDTQYF,TRBJ2-3,NA,TRBD2,TRBV29-1
TGCAGCGTTGAGGGGGGACAGTCCTACGAGCAGTACTTC,CSVEGGQSYEQYF,TRBJ2-7,NA,NA,TRBV29-1
TGTGCCAGCAGCGTCTCCCGGGAGGATCGTGCCTACGAGCAGTACTTC,CASSVSREDRAYEQYF,TRBJ2-7,NA,TRBD2,TRBV7-9
TGTGCCAGCTCACCGGAGGGACAGAGCTACGAGCAGTACTTC,CASSPEGQSYEQYF,TRBJ2-7,NA,NA,TRBV18
TGTGCCAGCAGCTTATCTTCCACTGAAGCTTTCTTT,CASSLSSTEAFF,TRBJ1-1,few,NA,TRBV13
TGTGCCACCCTGGACAGGTCGCAGTTTCAGTACTTC,CATLDRSQFQYF,TRBJ2-4,NA,TRBD1,TRBV2
TGTGCCAGCAGCTTAGGCACCCACAATGAGCAGTTCTTC,CASSLGTHNEQFF,TRBJ2-1,NA,NA,TRBV13
TGCGCCAGCAGTCAATTTACTAGCGGGGGAAGCACAGATACGCAGTATTTT,CASSQFTSGGSTDTQYF,TRBJ2-3,NA,TRBD2,TRBV23-1
TGTGCCAGCAGTGATTTGGGGCAAGAGACCCAGTACTTC,CASSDLGQETQYF,TRBJ2-5,few,NA,TRBV2
TGTGCCACCAGCAGATCCAGGGTAGGGACTGAAGCTTTCTTT,CATSRSRVGTEAFF,TRBJ1-1,NA,NA,TRBV15